These 7 T cell receptor beta chains share one sample of origin, sequenced in a study of vaccination and CD4 T cells after COVID-19. The Oncomine TCR Beta short-read assay was what sequenced the DNA obtained from cultured CD4+ T cells. Each CDR3 protein is one row after TCRdb ran MiXCR on the PCR reads. The table has over 15,000 distinct CDR3 sequences, roughly 60% seen once; the top ten hold more than 9.5%. These receptors lack a known antigen. Treatment specified: roughly 11-day PBMC culture with coronavirus spike peptide pools or control peptides (ViraFEST assay). The sequencing input was CD4+ T cells from blood, cultured in vitro. These receptors all come from a human donor who had recovered from COVID-19.

Worth noting for this clonotype: The junction and the germline gene differ at one end; a read error may be behind it. V is TRBV19 and J is TRBJ2-7; possible D gene TRBD1, 5 bases. CDR1 and CDR2 from the germline V gene are LNHDA and SQIVND (reference sequence). There are 13 residues in the CDR3. CDR3 in DNA: TGTGCCGGTAGTATGGGGCTAGTAGGCGAGCAGTACTTC. Protein: CAGSMGLVGEQYF.

CDR3 residues: CASSLSAKPYEQYF. The CDR3 coding sequence is TGTGCCAGCAGCTTATCGGCGAAGCCCTACGAGCAGTACTTC. The chain carries TRBV7-8 and TRBJ2-7; D unresolved. From germline, CDR1 is SGHVS and CDR2 FQNEAQ. This CDR3 is 14 amino acids long. The ends were cut back, 2 bases at V and 2 bases at J, with 10 bases in the middle.

This clonotype occurred a few times. The chain has TRBV7-2 and TRBJ2-5; no firm D call. The V gene lost 0 bases and the J gene lost 5 bases, with 16 bases spanning the gap. Per the germline V gene, CDR1 is SGHTA and CDR2 is FQGNSA. The length of the CDR3 is 16 residues. The chain's CDR3 is CASSLAQRETMETQYF. Here the CDR3 DNA reads TGTGCCAGCAGCTTAGCGCAAAGGGAAACGATGGAGACCCAGTACTTC.

V gene TRBV19 combines with J gene TRBJ2-3; 11 bases line up with TRBD2. Germline V CDR1 and CDR2: LNHDA, SQIVND (reference sequence). The J segment lost 5 bases and the V segment lost 7 bases, leaving 5 bases of the junction unmatched. This CDR3 has 14 amino acids. The CDR3 spells CASTLAGGKDTQYF. The DNA of the CDR3 is TGTGCCAGTACTCTAGCGGGAGGTAAAGATACGCAGTATTTT. Using reference TRBV19 and TRBJ2-3 for the parts outside the CDR3, the full variable domain is DGGITQSPKYLFRKEGQNVTLSCEQNLNHDAMYWYRQDPGQGLRLIYYSQIVNDFQKGDIAEGYSVSREKKESFPLTVTSAQKNPTAFYLCASTLAGGKDTQYFGPGTRLTVL.

This clonotype is large. V is TRBV5-1 and J is TRBJ1-1; the D gene is possibly TRBD1 (5 bases). With 0 bases removed from V and 2 bases from J, the gap between germline ends came to 8 bases. Germline values: CDR1 SGHRS, CDR2 YFSETQ. The CDR3 covers 14 residues. The CDR3 sequence: CASSLGGFNTEAFF. The CDR3 nucleotides read TGCGCCAGCAGCTTGGGGGGGTTTAACACTGAAGCTTTCTTT. Looking up the rest from reference TRBV5-1 and TRBJ1-1 gives the full variable domain: KAGVTQTPRYLIKTRGQQVTLSCSPISGHRSVSWYQQTPGQGLQFLFEYFSETQRNKGNFPGRFSGRQFSNSRSEMNVSTLELGDSALYLCASSLGGFNTEAFFGQGTRLTVV.

The CDR3 loop reads CASRTNGVRTDTQYF. The CDR3 DNA sequence: TGTGCCAGCAGGACCAACGGGGTGCGGACAGATACGCAGTATTTT. J is TRBJ2-3 and V is TRBV25-1; tentative D call: TRBD2 (5 bases). The length of the CDR3 is 15 residues. Germline V gene lookup returns CDR1 MGHDK and CDR2 SYGVNS. V lost 6 bases to trimming and J lost 3 bases, with 16 bases between them.

This clonotype has only a few counts. V gene TRBV14 combines with J gene TRBJ2-7; D is uncertain. Trimming took off 4 bases at V and 7 bases at J, with 14 bases between the two ends. The CDR3 spans 13 residues. Germline CDR1 and CDR2: SGHDN and FVKESK. The CDR3 DNA sequence: TGTGCCAGCAGCCCCCGTGGGATGCAAGAGCAGTACTTC. Its protein is CASSPRGMQEQYF. Looking up the rest from reference TRBV14 and TRBJ2-7 gives the full variable domain: EAGVTQFPSHSVIEKGQTVTLRCDPISGHDNLYWYRRVMGKEIKFLLHFVKESKQDESGMPNNRFLAERTGGTYSTLKVQPAELEDSGVYFCASSPRGMQEQYFGPGTRLTVT.